The 31 T cell receptor beta chains listed next were all sequenced from one sample in a study of OX40 agonist ivuxolimab in advanced cancers. Library preparation was by the immunoSEQ multiplex PCR assay. TCRdb stores this immuneACCESS table with in-frame sequences only. Part of the clones is absent; in the studies checked, under half of the shortfall reflects unresolved V genes, and no reason is known for the rest. This sample gives 55,000 to 65,000 clones in total; more than 75% of them show up just once. Around 2.9% of the sample comes from the top ten. Here the sequenced sample was CD4+ or CD8+ T cells sorted from blood, taken in a trial of the OX40 agonist ivuxolimab. The receptor set was obtained from an adult with an advanced solid tumor such as melanoma, head and neck, liver or kidney cancer.

This clone was recorded a few times. The gene calls are TRBV11-2 and TRBJ2-7; 9 bases map to TRBD1. Germline V gene data show CDR1 as SGHAT and CDR2 as FQNNGV. The CDR3 covers 13 residues. With 5 bases clipped from V and 4 bases from J, the junction kept 3 bases outside the gene matches. CDR3 DNA: TGTGCCAGCAGCGCCGGGACAGGGTACGAGCAGTACTTC. Its protein is CASSAGTGYEQYF.

This clone appeared once. This chain joins TRBV28 and TRBJ2-1; the D gene is possibly TRBD2 (5 bases). CDR1 is MDHEN, CDR2 SYDVKM, per germline. V shed 10 bases and J shed 7 bases, with 14 bases lying between them. The CDR3 is 12 amino acids. CDR3 amino acids: CATAEEWNEQFF. The CDR3 DNA follows: TGTGCCACCGCGGAGGAGTGGAATGAGCAGTTCTTC.

The chain links TRBV19 to TRBJ2-7, with TRBD2 as a possible D gene (6 bases). The CDR3 is 15 amino acids. Trimming shortened V by 4 bases and J by 0 bases, and 13 bases separated the two germline ends. Germline V gene lookup returns CDR1 LNHDA and CDR2 SQIVND (reference sequence). For the CDR3, the DNA is TGTGCCAGTAGTAGCGGGACGAGAAGCTCCTACGAGCAGTACTTC. It specifies CASSSGTRSSYEQYF.

The chain joins TRBV5-1 to TRBJ2-1; D perhaps matches TRBD2 (6 bases). The CDR3 covers 13 residues. Germline assignment: CDR1 SGHRS and CDR2 YFSETQ. V was trimmed by 4 bases and J by 9 bases, leaving 14 bases between them. CDR3 DNA: TGCGCCAGCAGCCCGAGACTAGACGGTGAGCAGTTCTTC. Its protein is CASSPRLDGEQFF.

About this clone itself: The DNA is omitted, as the CDR3 cannot be located on it reliably, and the CDR3 follows TCRdb's listing. The gene calls are TRBV27 and TRBJ2-1; the D segment call TRBD2 is taken from the table without a DNA check. The CDR3 extends over 16 residues, inclusive of both ends. Germline V gene data show CDR1 as MNHEY and CDR2 as SMNVEV (reference sequence). The CDR3 protein is CASSSSSGRSYNEQFF.

This chain connects TRBV7-3 to TRBJ2-3, with D possibly matching TRBD1 (5 bases). Looked up from germline, CDR1 is SGHTA and CDR2 is FQGTGA. This CDR3 contains 14 residues. V lost 3 bases and J lost 6, with 13 bases in between. CDR3 sequence (DNA): TGTGCCAGCAGCTTGGAGTTGTGGGGCGATACGCAGTATTTT. It codes for CASSLELWGDTQYF.

The chain uses TRBV28 and TRBJ1-1; 10 nucleotides agree with TRBD1. CDR1 is MDHEN and CDR2 is SYDVKM in the germline V gene. The V gene end was trimmed by 5 bases and the J gene end by 4 bases; junction bases not matched to a gene: 7. The CDR3 contains 15 residues. The CDR3 region has the DNA TGTGCCAGCAGTACAACCGGGACAGGGGTCACTGAAGCTTTCTTT. Protein: CASSTTGTGVTEAFF.

The gene calls are TRBV7-2 and TRBJ2-7; 7 bases agree with TRBD1. Germline CDR1 reads SGHTA; CDR2 reads FQGNSA. The trim removed 8 bases at V and 2 bases at J, leaving 6 bases unmatched. This CDR3 is built from 13 residues. CDR3 sequence (DNA): TGTGCCAGCGCGCCCCAGGGGGCCTACGAGCAGTACTTC. Translation gives CASAPQGAYEQYF.

As DNA, the CDR3 is TGTGCCAGCATGGGGGACAGGAGCTCCTATAATTCACCCCTCCACTTT. It encodes CASMGDRSSYNSPLHF. This chain joins TRBV2 and TRBJ1-6, with TRBD1 matching over 8 bases. CDR1 is SNHLY, CDR2 FYNNEI, per germline. The junction had 5 bases not matched to a gene; V was cut back by 7 bases and J by 0 bases. The CDR3 has 16 residues.

This chain connects TRBV23-1 to TRBJ1-5; TRBD1 aligns across 10 bases. TRBV23-1 is flagged as an ORF with uncertain function. V shed 6 bases and J 0 bases; nucleotides not matched to a gene: 17. This CDR3 is built from 20 residues. CDR3 nucleotide sequence: TGCGCCAGCAGACCATCTAGTAAAGGACAGGGGGGCGATAGCAATCAGCCCCAGCATTTT. Its translation: CASRPSSKGQGGDSNQPQHF.

V and J are TRBV28 and TRBJ2-4, with D perhaps matching TRBD2 (7 bases). V was pared by 6 bases and J by 3 bases, with 21 bases between. Germline V CDR1 and CDR2: MDHEN, SYDVKM. The CDR3 has 17 amino acids. This CDR3 reads CASRPGGRGNIKNIQYF. Written as DNA, the CDR3 is TGTGCCAGCAGGCCGGGGGGCAGGGGAAATATCAAAAACATTCAGTACTTC.

As regards this clone: Different DNA sequences within this sample yield the same CDR3. The V call is TRBV4-1, the J call TRBJ2-2, with TRBD2 identical over 8 bases. CDR3 length: 15 amino acids. Germline-derived CDR1 and CDR2 are MGHRA and YSYEKL. The junction had 6 bases not matched to a gene; V was cut back by 4 bases and J by 5 bases. DNA of the CDR3: TGCGCCAGCAGCCCGGGGGGGCGGGGTACCGGGGAGCTGTTTTTT. It yields the protein CASSPGGRGTGELFF.

The rearrangement links TRBV9 to TRBJ1-3; the D is unclear. The CDR3 has 16 amino acids. Trimming removed 0 bases from V and 0 bases from J, with 10 bases in between. The germline V gene encodes CDR1 SGDLS and CDR2 YYNGEE. As DNA, the CDR3 is TGTGCCAGCAGCGTAGCTCCGACACACTCTGGAAACACCATATATTTT. Its protein is CASSVAPTHSGNTIYF.

V gene TRBV15 combines with J gene TRBJ2-7; 7 nucleotides match TRBD2. The V gene's germline CDR1 is LNHNV and CDR2 YYDKDF (reference sequence). With 0 bases clipped from V and 3 bases from J, the junction kept 5 bases outside the gene matches. This CDR3 is built from 15 residues. In DNA form, the CDR3 reads TGTGCCACCAGCAGAGAGCTAGCGGAGAGCTACGAGCAGTACTTC. Residues: CATSRELAESYEQYF.

The chain joins TRBV2 to TRBJ2-1; D is perhaps TRBD1 (5 bases). V lost 3 bases to trimming and J lost 2 bases, with 8 bases between them. The CDR3 has 14 residues. Germline values: CDR1 SNHLY, CDR2 FYNNEI. CDR3: CASSDPQAYNEQFF. The CDR3 DNA is TGTGCCAGCAGTGACCCACAGGCCTACAATGAGCAGTTCTTC.

J is TRBJ2-1 and V is TRBV19, with D perhaps being TRBD1 or TRBD2 (5 bases each). Trimming pared 0 bases from V and 9 bases from J, leaving 15 bases between. CDR1 is LNHDA, CDR2 SQIVND, per germline (reference sequence). The CDR3 sequence is 15 residues long. The CDR3 sequence is CASSIEGTSGAEQFF. CDR3 DNA sequence: TGTGCCAGTAGTATAGAAGGGACCTCTGGAGCTGAGCAGTTCTTC.

This clone was counted a few times. Other nucleotide sequences in the sample specify the same CDR3. This chain uses TRBV11-3 with TRBJ2-3; no definite D call. Trimming stripped 0 bases from V and 4 bases from J, with 2 bases between. CDR1 is SGHNT and CDR2 is YENEEA in the germline V gene. The CDR3 has 12 amino acids. The chain's CDR3 is CASSLDPDTQYF. DNA for the CDR3: TGTGCCAGCAGCTTAGATCCAGATACGCAGTATTTT.

The chain recombines TRBV5-1 with TRBJ2-7, with 11 bases lining up with TRBD1. The germline V gene has CDR1 SGHRS and CDR2 YFSETQ. This CDR3 has 14 amino acids. After removal of 4 bases from V and 5 bases from J, the junction contained 5 bases not matched to a gene. CDR3 residues: CASSVWTGGHEQYF. The CDR3, as DNA: TGCGCCAGCAGCGTGTGGACAGGGGGCCACGAGCAGTACTTC.

The chain carries TRBV11-1 and TRBJ1-1; D is undetermined. Germline loops: CDR1 SGHAT, CDR2 FQDESV (reference sequence). V lost 2 bases, J lost 1 base, and 8 bases lay in between. The CDR3 runs to 14 residues. CDR3 sequence (DNA): TGTGCCAGCAGCTTATCCCTCGGGAACACTGAAGCTTTCTTT. Translated: CASSLSLGNTEAFF.

This clone was observed a handful of times. The chain joins TRBV7-2 to TRBJ2-7; 8 nucleotides match TRBD1. The CDR3 sequence is 15 residues long. Germline assignment: CDR1 SGHTA and CDR2 FQGNSA. J lost 3 bases, V lost 5 bases, and 9 bases had no gene match. For the CDR3, the DNA is TGTGCCAGCAGCCAAGGACAGGGACGTCTCTACGAGCAGTACTTC. Residues: CASSQGQGRLYEQYF.

The genes are TRBV5-6 and TRBJ1-2; D might be TRBD1 (5 bases). V lost 2 bases and J 3 bases, leaving 11 bases between the germline ends. The V gene's germline CDR1 is SGHDT and CDR2 YYEEEE. This CDR3 is built from 14 residues. The CDR3 loop is CASSLDSNHYGYTF. The DNA for the CDR3 is TGTGCCAGCAGCTTAGACAGCAACCACTATGGCTACACCTTC.

This rearrangement joins TRBV5-1 to TRBJ2-3; possible D gene TRBD1, 5 bases. Trimming removed 0 bases from V and 2 bases from J, with 13 bases in between. CDR1 and CDR2 (germline): SGHRS, YFSETQ. The CDR3 consists of 16 residues. The CDR3, as DNA: TGCGCCAGCAGCTTGGGGGGCCGATTAGTCACAGATACGCAGTATTTT. This translates into CASSLGGRLVTDTQYF.

In this sample, this clone turned up a few times. The CDR3 here is CASSLLGDTEAFF. The CDR3 DNA follows: TGTGCCAGCAGCTTACTGGGGGACACTGAAGCTTTCTTT. This chain uses TRBV7-3 with TRBJ1-1; TRBD1 is a possible D gene (5 bases). V was cut by 2 bases and J by 3 bases, with 7 bases left in between. The CDR3 extends over 13 amino acids. In germline, CDR1 is SGHTA, CDR2 FQGTGA. The full variable domain, completed using reference TRBV7-3 and TRBJ1-1, is GAGVSQTPSNKVTEKGKYVELRCDPISGHTALYWYRQSLGQGPEFLIYFQGTGAADDSGLPNDRFFAVRPEGSVSTLKIQRTERGDSAVYLCASSLLGDTEAFFGQGTRLTVV.

J is TRBJ2-7 and V is TRBV18; D gene unclear. The length of the CDR3 is 15 residues. Trimming stripped 2 bases from V and 0 bases from J, with 11 bases between. The germline V gene encodes CDR1 KGHSH and CDR2 LQKENI. The CDR3 region is CASSPMTPYSYEQYF. The CDR3 nucleotides read TGTGCCAGCTCACCAATGACACCATACTCCTACGAGCAGTACTTC.

This clone was seen just once. The rearrangement joins TRBV5-1 to TRBJ2-3, with D hard to call. The CDR3 consists of 15 residues. Trimming removed 0 bases from V and 0 bases from J, with 8 bases in between. Germline values: CDR1 SGHRS, CDR2 YFSETQ. CDR3 in amino acids: CASSLVPESTDTQYF. The CDR3 nucleotides are TGCGCCAGCAGCTTGGTTCCAGAGAGCACAGATACGCAGTATTTT.

This chain links TRBV25-1 with TRBJ2-3, with D possibly TRBD1 on 6 matching bases. Germline V gene data show CDR1 as MGHDK and CDR2 as SYGVNS. Trimming took off 1 base at V and 8 bases at J, with 19 bases between the two ends. This CDR3 spans 16 amino acids. The CDR3 loop is CASSELEQGHRGTQYF. CDR3 in DNA: TGTGCCAGCAGTGAATTGGAACAGGGCCATCGGGGTACGCAGTATTTT.

CDR3 sequence reads: CASSAGTGGSYNSPLHF. The CDR3 region has the DNA TGTGCCAGCAGCGCCGGGACAGGGGGCTCCTATAATTCACCCCTCCACTTT. The chain recombines TRBV9 with TRBJ1-6; 11 positions match TRBD1. Germline-derived CDR1 and CDR2 are SGDLS and YYNGEE. Trimming at V came to 3 bases and at J to 0 bases, leaving 2 bases not matched to a gene. The CDR3 consists of 17 residues.

This clone was counted many times. Other DNA sequences of this sample code for an identical CDR3. CDR3 sequence (DNA): TGTGCCAGCAGTTTTGGGGGGGATGGCTACACCTTC. Translated, it gives CASSFGGDGYTF. The chain combines TRBV28 with TRBJ1-2; D is possibly TRBD1 (5 bases). The V and J ends lost 3 bases and 6 bases respectively, with 8 bases between them. Germline values: CDR1 MDHEN, CDR2 SYDVKM. CDR3 length equals 12 residues.

V and J are TRBV9 and TRBJ2-1, with D unresolved. The ends were cut back, 0 bases at V and 9 bases at J, with 13 bases in the middle. Per germline, CDR1 SGDLS and CDR2 YYNGEE. The CDR3 totals 14 residues. DNA of the CDR3: TGTGCCAGCAGCGTAGGGAATTCTCTTAGTGAGCAGTTCTTC. Protein product: CASSVGNSLSEQFF.

This chain links TRBV6-6 with TRBJ2-5; D uncertain. Trimming pared 8 bases from V and 5 bases from J, leaving 12 bases between. In germline, CDR1 is MNHNY, CDR2 SVGAGI (reference sequence). The CDR3 is made up of 12 amino acids. CDR3 in amino acids: CASGPYGETQYF. CDR3 sequence (DNA): TGTGCCAGCGGACCCTATGGGGAGACCCAGTACTTC.

This clone appeared a few times. This sequence joins TRBV19 and TRBJ1-1; D is undetermined. Trimming removed 5 bases at V and 2 bases at J, with 12 bases between. The CDR3 loop spans 14 amino acids. Germline loops: CDR1 LNHDA, CDR2 SQIVND (reference sequence). The CDR3 DNA follows: TGTGCCAGTAGTGAACGGTACAGTAACACTGAAGCTTTCTTT. This encodes CASSERYSNTEAFF.